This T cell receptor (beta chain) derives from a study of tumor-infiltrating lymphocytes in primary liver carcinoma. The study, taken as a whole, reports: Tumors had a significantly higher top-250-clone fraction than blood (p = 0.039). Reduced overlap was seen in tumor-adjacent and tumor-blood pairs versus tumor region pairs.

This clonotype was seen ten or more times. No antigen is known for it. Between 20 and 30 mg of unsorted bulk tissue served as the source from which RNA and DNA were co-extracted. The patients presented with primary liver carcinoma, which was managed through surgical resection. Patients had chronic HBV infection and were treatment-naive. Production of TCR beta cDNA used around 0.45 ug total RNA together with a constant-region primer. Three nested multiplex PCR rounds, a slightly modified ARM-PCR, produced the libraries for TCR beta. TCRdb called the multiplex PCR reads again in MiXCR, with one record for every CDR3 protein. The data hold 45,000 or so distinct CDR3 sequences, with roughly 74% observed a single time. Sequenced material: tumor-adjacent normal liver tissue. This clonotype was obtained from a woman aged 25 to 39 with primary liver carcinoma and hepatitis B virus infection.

CDR3 residues: CASSHGGTGIYEQYF. The CDR3 region has the DNA TGTGCCAGCAGCCATGGGGGGACAGGGATCTACGAGCAGTACTTC. The rearrangement uses TRBV25-1 and TRBJ2-7; the match to TRBD1 covers 9 bases. The CDR3 is 15 amino acids. Germline CDR1 and CDR2: MGHDK and SYGVNS. With V trimmed by 6 bases and J by 3 bases, 9 bases remained unmatched.